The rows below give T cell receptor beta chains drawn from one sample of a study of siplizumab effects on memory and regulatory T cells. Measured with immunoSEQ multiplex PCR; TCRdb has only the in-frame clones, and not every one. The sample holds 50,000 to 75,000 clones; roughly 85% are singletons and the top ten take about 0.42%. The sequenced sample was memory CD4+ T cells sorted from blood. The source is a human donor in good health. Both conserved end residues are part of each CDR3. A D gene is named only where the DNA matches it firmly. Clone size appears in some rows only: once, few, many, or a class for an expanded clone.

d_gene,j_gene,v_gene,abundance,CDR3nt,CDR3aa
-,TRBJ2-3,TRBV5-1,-,TGCGCCAGCAGCGGAGGGACCAACACAGATACGCAGTATTTT,CASSGGTNTDTQYF
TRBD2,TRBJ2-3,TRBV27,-,TGTGCCAGCAGTTTATCGACGGGGGGAGGGGATACGCAGTATTTT,CASSLSTGGGDTQYF
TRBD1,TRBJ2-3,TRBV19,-,TGTGCCAGTAGTAAGTCAGGGGGCGCAGGTGAAGATACGCAGTATTTT,CASSKSGGAGEDTQYF
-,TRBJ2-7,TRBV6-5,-,TGTGCCAGCAGTTACTCTCTTCGGGAGCCCTACGAGCAGTACTTC,CASSYSLREPYEQYF
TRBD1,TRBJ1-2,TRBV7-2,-,TGTGCCAGCAGCTTAGATCTGGAGCAGGGGGTGGGTGGCTACACCTTC,CASSLDLEQGVGGYTF
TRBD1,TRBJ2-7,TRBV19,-,TGTGCCAGTACCCAGACAGGGTACCGTAGCGAGCAGTACTTC,CASTQTGYRSEQYF
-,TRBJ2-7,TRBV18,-,TGTGCCAGCTCACCCGGAGCTGCGACCTACGAGCAGTACTTC,CASSPGAATYEQYF
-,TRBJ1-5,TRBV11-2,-,TGTGCCAGCAGCTATGGGGGTTATAGTCAGCCCCAGCATTTT,CASSYGGYSQPQHF
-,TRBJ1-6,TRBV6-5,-,TGTGCCAGCAGTGAGGGGACGTATCGGTCACCCCTCCACTTT,CASSEGTYRSPLHF
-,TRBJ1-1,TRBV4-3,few,TGCGCCAGCAGCCAAGACGCGGGGATAACTCCGGCTTTCTTT,CASSQDAGITPAFF
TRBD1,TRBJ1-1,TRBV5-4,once,TGTGCCAGCAGCCTAGTACAGGGGATAGGGACTGAAGCTTTCTTT,CASSLVQGIGTEAFF
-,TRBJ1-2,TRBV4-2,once,TGTGCCAGCAGCCAGGCAGACCGCGGCTACACCTTC,CASSQADRGYTF
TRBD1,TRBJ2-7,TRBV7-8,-,TGTGCCAGCAGCTATGGGACAGGCGTCTCCTACGAGCAGTACTTC,CASSYGTGVSYEQYF
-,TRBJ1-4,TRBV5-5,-,TGTGCCAGCAGCTTGGGTGAAAAACTGTTTTTT,CASSLGEKLFF
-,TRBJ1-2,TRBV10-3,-,TGTGCCATCAGTCCTTCGGACGGACATAACTATGGCTACACCTTC,CAISPSDGHNYGYTF
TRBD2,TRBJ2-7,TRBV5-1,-,TGCGCCAGCAGCCCGACTAGCGGCTCCTACGAGCAGTACTTC,CASSPTSGSYEQYF
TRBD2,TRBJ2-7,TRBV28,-,TGTGCCAGCAATCCGGGAGGGAAGTACGAGCAGTACTTC,CASNPGGKYEQYF
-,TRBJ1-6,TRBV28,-,TGTGCCAGCAGTTTAAGACTTTCACCCCTCCACTTT,CASSLRLSPLHF
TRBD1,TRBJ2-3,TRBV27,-,TGTGCCAGCAGAAGACGCCGGGACAGGGCTACAGATACGCAGTATTTT,CASRRRRDRATDTQYF
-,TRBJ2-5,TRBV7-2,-,TGTGCCAGCAGCTTAGCATTCGCGGGGGCCCAAGAGACCCAGTACTTC,CASSLAFAGAQETQYF
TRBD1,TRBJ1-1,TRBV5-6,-,TGTGCCAGCAGCCCCACAGGGGGCGTCACTGAAGCTTTCTTT,CASSPTGGVTEAFF
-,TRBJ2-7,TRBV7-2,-,TGTGCCAGCAGCTTAGTAGGTGCAGGATCCTACGAGCAGTACTTC,CASSLVGAGSYEQYF